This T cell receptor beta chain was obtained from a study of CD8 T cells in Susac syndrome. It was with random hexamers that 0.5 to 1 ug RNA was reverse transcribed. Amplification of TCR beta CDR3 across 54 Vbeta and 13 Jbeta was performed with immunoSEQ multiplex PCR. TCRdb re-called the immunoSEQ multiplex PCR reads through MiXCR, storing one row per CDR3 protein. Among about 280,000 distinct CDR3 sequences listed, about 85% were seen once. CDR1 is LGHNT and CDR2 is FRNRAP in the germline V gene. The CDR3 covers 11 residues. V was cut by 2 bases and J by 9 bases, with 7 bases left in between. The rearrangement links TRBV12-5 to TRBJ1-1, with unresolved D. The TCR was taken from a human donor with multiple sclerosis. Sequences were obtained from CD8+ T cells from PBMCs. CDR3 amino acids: CASGLITQAFF. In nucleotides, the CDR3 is TGTGCTAGTGGTTTGATCACACAAGCTTTCTTT.